The next 27 T cell receptor beta chains were all read from a single sample in a study of blood T cell repertoires in COVID-19. Clones were sequenced by immunoSEQ multiplex PCR, and TCRdb holds only the in-frame ones, with some missing. The sample gives about 250,000 clones, 85% to 90% of which show up once; more than 1.5% is in the top ten. The sample was PBMCs or T cells enriched from blood (not recorded which). The receptors were sampled from a man aged 35 to 55 who had recovered from COVID-19.

The chain has TRBV19 and TRBJ1-1; possibly TRBD1 for D (5 bases). CDR1 and CDR2 from the germline V gene are LNHDA and SQIVND (reference sequence). The CDR3 consists of 14 residues. V was clipped by 0 bases and J by 10 bases, with 15 bases between them. The CDR3 coding sequence is TGTGCCAGTAGTATAGATACAGACCAAAGGGGAGCTTTCTTT. It specifies CASSIDTDQRGAFF.

The CDR3 bases are TGTGCCAGTAGTACGCACGCGGGACGGACGAACTACGAGCAGTACTTC. Protein sequence: CASSTHAGRTNYEQYF. This sequence joins TRBV19 and TRBJ2-7, with D possibly TRBD2 on 6 matching bases. Germline-derived CDR1 and CDR2 are LNHDA and SQIVND (reference sequence). The CDR3 has 16 amino acids. V lost 4 bases, J lost 3 bases, and 19 bases lay in between. Full variable domain (missing parts from reference TRBV19 and TRBJ2-7): DGGITQSPKYLFRKEGQNVTLSCEQNLNHDAMYWYRQDPGQGLRLIYYSQIVNDFQKGDIAEGYSVSREKKESFPLTVTSAQKNPTAFYLCASSTHAGRTNYEQYFGPGTRLTVT.

V and J are TRBV6-1 and TRBJ1-5; 7 bases line up with TRBD1. Germline V gene sequence: CDR1 MNHNS, CDR2 SASEGT. V lost 3 bases and J lost 6; bases outside the gene matches: 11. The CDR3 covers 16 residues. CDR3 coding DNA: TGTGCCAGCAGTGAGGTGAACAGGGGAGCGGGTCAGCCCCAGCATTTT. Translation gives CASSEVNRGAGQPQHF.

This clone was observed a few times. The chain has TRBV9 and TRBJ1-6; TRBD1 might be the D (5 bases). This CDR3 has 15 amino acids. V dropped 0 bases and J dropped 5 bases, with 9 bases sitting between them. The germline CDR1 and CDR2 sequences are SGDLS and YYNGEE. The CDR3 spells CASSVEAGHNSPLHF. The CDR3, as DNA: TGTGCCAGCAGCGTAGAAGCAGGGCATAATTCACCCCTCCACTTT.

The rearrangement links TRBV18 to TRBJ2-7; 10 nucleotides agree with TRBD1. Germline V gene data show CDR1 as KGHSH and CDR2 as LQKENI. V was clipped by 0 bases and J by 3 bases; unmatched bases: 2. The CDR3 has 15 residues. The CDR3 sequence: CASSPPGQGNYEQYF. CDR3 DNA: TGTGCCAGCTCACCACCGGGACAGGGGAACTACGAGCAGTACTTC.

The chain uses TRBV27 and TRBJ1-4, with 8 bases lining up with TRBD1. Germline V gene sequence: CDR1 MNHEY, CDR2 SMNVEV (reference sequence). V was clipped by 2 bases and J by 7 bases; unmatched bases: 6. The CDR3 extends over 15 amino acids. The DNA of the CDR3 is TGTGCCAGCAGTTTAAGCAGGGGGCAAGGTGAAAAACTGTTTTTT. Its translation: CASSLSRGQGEKLFF.

The chain combines TRBV28 with TRBJ1-5; D gene uncertain. Per germline, CDR1 MDHEN and CDR2 SYDVKM. CDR3 size: 14 residues. Trimming took 4 bases from V and 3 from J, leaving 10 bases between them. Written as DNA, the CDR3 is TGTGCCAGCAGTTACTTGCCTAACAATCAGCCCCAGCATTTT. Translating gives CASSYLPNNQPQHF.

In its sample, this clone was seen a few times. The chain carries TRBV19 and TRBJ2-7; D possibly corresponds to TRBD1 (6 bases). The CDR3 contains 14 residues. Germline values: CDR1 LNHDA, CDR2 SQIVND (reference sequence). Trimming stripped 5 bases from V and 0 bases from J, with 11 bases between. CDR3 sequence: CASSVTGLSYEQYF. The CDR3, as DNA: TGTGCCAGTAGTGTGACAGGACTCTCCTACGAGCAGTACTTC.

This chain connects TRBV2 to TRBJ2-5; 8 bases map to TRBD1. CDR1 is SNHLY and CDR2 is FYNNEI in the germline V gene. Germline trimming cut 5 bases from V and 5 bases from J; bases unmatched to any gene: 4. The CDR3 length is 13 residues. The CDR3 coding sequence is TGTGCCAGCAGTCGCAGGGGGCCGGAGACCCAGTACTTC. It yields the protein CASSRRGPETQYF.

The chain uses TRBV6-2 or TRBV6-3 and TRBJ1-1, with D unclear. This CDR3 spans 13 amino acids. Germline CDR1 is MNHEY and CDR2 is SVGEGT. V was clipped by 6 bases and J by 0 bases, with 8 bases between them. The CDR3 spells CASSNTVNTEAFF. The CDR3 DNA reads as TGTGCCAGCAGCAATACAGTGAACACTGAAGCTTTCTTT.

The gene calls are TRBV9 and TRBJ2-3, with D possibly being TRBD1 (6 bases). Germline CDR1 is SGDLS and CDR2 is YYNGEE. With 4 bases removed from V and 4 bases from J, the gap between germline ends came to 10 bases. The CDR3 loop spans 13 amino acids. The CDR3 sequence is CASSSSGADTQYF. The CDR3 DNA sequence: TGTGCCAGCAGCTCCTCAGGGGCAGATACGCAGTATTTT. The variable domain in full, with the rest retrieved from reference TRBV9 and TRBJ2-3, is DSGVTQTPKHLITATGQRVTLRCSPRSGDLSVYWYQQSLDQGLQFLIQYYNGEERAKGNILERFSAQQFPDLHSELNLSSLELGDSALYFCASSSSGADTQYFGPGTRLTVL.

The genes are TRBV5-1 and TRBJ2-7; no definite D call. CDR3 length equals 13 residues. CDR1 and CDR2 from the germline V gene are SGHRS and YFSETQ. V was clipped by 3 bases and J by 4 bases, with 11 bases between them. The DNA for the CDR3 is TGCGCCAGCAGCTCCGACGGAGAGTACGAGCAGTACTTC. Its translation is CASSSDGEYEQYF. The complete variable domain, with remaining parts taken from reference TRBV5-1 and TRBJ2-7, reads KAGVTQTPRYLIKTRGQQVTLSCSPISGHRSVSWYQQTPGQGLQFLFEYFSETQRNKGNFPGRFSGRQFSNSRSEMNVSTLELGDSALYLCASSSDGEYEQYFGPGTRLTVT.

The chain has TRBV11-1 and TRBJ1-1; 9 bases match TRBD1. The CDR3 length is 14 residues. Germline CDR1 is SGHAT and CDR2 is FQDESV (reference sequence). V trimming: 3 bases; J trimming: 2 bases; junction bases outside the gene matches: 1. CDR3 loop: CASSLGQGNTEAFF. The CDR3 DNA follows: TGTGCCAGCAGCTTGGGACAGGGCAACACTGAAGCTTTCTTT. The complete variable domain, with remaining parts taken from reference TRBV11-1 and TRBJ1-1, reads EAEVAQSPRYKITEKSQAVAFWCDPISGHATLYWYRQILGQGPELLVQFQDESVVDDSQLPKDRFSAERLKGVDSTLKIQPAELGDSAMYLCASSLGQGNTEAFFGQGTRLTVV.

The rearrangement joins TRBV5-1 to TRBJ2-3; 12 bases agree with TRBD1. CDR3 length: 18 residues. The V segment lost 3 bases and the J segment 4 bases; nucleotides outside the gene matches: 12. Germline V gene sequence: CDR1 SGHRS, CDR2 YFSETQ. DNA for the CDR3: TGCGCCAGCAGCTGGATGCCACCGGGGACAGGGGGCGCAGATACGCAGTATTTT. This translates into CASSWMPPGTGGADTQYF.

The rearrangement links TRBV6-5 to TRBJ1-2; the D gene is possibly TRBD1 (6 bases). V was pared by 6 bases and J by 3 bases, with 14 bases between. CDR1 and CDR2 from the germline V gene are MNHEY and SVGAGI. The length of the CDR3 is 14 residues. The CDR3 sequence is CASRGMQGYYGYTF. CDR3 sequence (DNA): TGTGCCAGCAGAGGCATGCAGGGGTACTATGGCTACACCTTC.

This rearrangement joins TRBV19 to TRBJ1-2; D is uncertain. The V and J ends lost 7 bases and 8 bases respectively, with 11 bases between them. The CDR3 consists of 11 residues. Germline loops: CDR1 LNHDA, CDR2 SQIVND (reference sequence). The CDR3 sequence is CASITGDGYTF. The CDR3 DNA reads TGTGCCAGTATAACGGGTGACGGCTACACCTTC.

The CDR3 sequence: CASSYFAGQGPYEQYF. Here the CDR3 DNA reads TGTGCCAGCAGTTACTTTGCAGGACAGGGCCCCTACGAGCAGTACTTC. J is TRBJ2-7 and V is TRBV25-1, with TRBD1 identical over 8 bases. The CDR3 runs 16 residues. Per germline, CDR1 MGHDK and CDR2 SYGVNS. The J segment lost 2 bases and the V segment lost 5 bases, leaving 11 bases of the junction unmatched.

The chain combines TRBV10-3 with TRBJ2-1, with D possibly matching TRBD1 (6 bases). The ends were cut back, 9 bases at V and 5 bases at J, with 17 bases in the middle. Germline CDR1 reads ENHRY; CDR2 reads SYGVKD. The CDR3 length is 14 residues. Here the CDR3 DNA reads TGTGCCATTCAACTCACCGACAGGAACAATGAGCAGTTCTTC. This encodes CAIQLTDRNNEQFF.

The gene calls are TRBV7-6 and TRBJ1-2, with D possibly TRBD1 on 6 matching bases. This CDR3 spans 17 amino acids. The germline V gene encodes CDR1 SGHVS and CDR2 FNYEAQ. V dropped 5 bases and J dropped 0 bases, with 19 bases sitting between them. The CDR3 DNA reads TGTGCCAGCAGCGCCCAAACAGGGCCCTTCTCTAACTATGGCTACACCTTC. Translated: CASSAQTGPFSNYGYTF.

The rearrangement joins TRBV19 to TRBJ2-7; D gene ambiguous. CDR1 LNHDA and CDR2 SQIVND come from the germline V gene (reference sequence). This CDR3 is 12 amino acids long. V lost 1 base and J lost 2, with 3 bases in between. This CDR3 reads CASSIGAYEQYF. The CDR3 DNA sequence: TGTGCCAGTAGTATAGGAGCCTACGAGCAGTACTTC.

This rearrangement joins TRBV18 to TRBJ1-1; tentatively, D is TRBD1 (5 bases). This CDR3 has 15 residues. The ends were cut back, 6 bases at V and 0 bases at J, with 14 bases in the middle. Germline loops: CDR1 KGHSH, CDR2 LQKENI. Here the CDR3 DNA reads TGTGCCAGCTCCCGCCAGGGCGGACTGAACACTGAAGCTTTCTTT. Its translation is CASSRQGGLNTEAFF.

The V call is TRBV5-6, the J call TRBJ2-2; 9 nucleotides match TRBD1. J lost 0 bases, V lost 3 bases, and 3 bases had no gene match. This CDR3 has 16 residues. CDR1 is SGHDT, CDR2 YYEEEE, per germline. CDR3 residues: CASSWGTGSNTGELFF. The CDR3 DNA follows: TGTGCCAGCAGCTGGGGGACAGGGTCGAACACCGGGGAGCTGTTTTTT.

This clone showed up just once. The J gene is TRBJ1-2, the V gene TRBV28; D might be TRBD1 (5 bases). The CDR3 runs to 15 residues. Trimming shortened V by 7 bases and J by 6 bases, and 21 bases separated the two germline ends. Germline assignment: CDR1 MDHEN and CDR2 SYDVKM. CDR3 coding DNA: TGTGCCAGCATCCCCCCAAGCGGAGGGACTAATGGCTACACCTTC. Amino acids: CASIPPSGGTNGYTF.

This clone was seen a single time. The rearrangement links TRBV29-1 to TRBJ2-5; 9 nucleotides line up with TRBD1. CDR1 SQVTM and CDR2 ANQGSEA come from the germline V gene. This CDR3 has 13 residues. After removal of 4 bases from V and 2 bases from J, the junction contained 2 bases not matched to a gene. The CDR3, as DNA: TGCAGCGTTGCACAGGGGGCACAAGAGACCCAGTACTTC. Encoded protein: CSVAQGAQETQYF.

CDR3 DNA sequence: TGTGCCAGCAGTTACATCGGACGGGGTCCAAACTATGGCTACACCTTC. It translates to CASSYIGRGPNYGYTF. The chain employs TRBV6-5 and TRBJ1-2; D is unresolved. The germline V gene encodes CDR1 MNHEY and CDR2 SVGAGI. Trimming stripped 2 bases from V and 2 bases from J, with 15 bases between. The CDR3 totals 16 residues.

The chain joins TRBV29-1 to TRBJ2-1, with 8 bases identical to TRBD1. J was trimmed by 4 bases and V by 2 bases; bases with no gene match: 7. The length of the CDR3 is 15 residues. CDR1 and CDR2 from the germline V gene are SQVTM and ANQGSEA. The CDR3 DNA reads TGCAGCGTTGAAAGGGGACAGGTGGAGTACAATGAGCAGTTCTTC. Protein sequence: CSVERGQVEYNEQFF.

The rearrangement links TRBV5-1 to TRBJ2-1; 13 bases match TRBD2. V lost 4 bases and J lost 9; bases outside the gene matches: 7. This CDR3 has 15 amino acids. The germline V gene encodes CDR1 SGHRS and CDR2 YFSETQ. CDR3 coding DNA: TGCGCCAGCAGCGAACTAGCGGGAGGGCCGGGTGAGCAGTTCTTC. The encoded protein is CASSELAGGPGEQFF.